The sequence of this T cell receptor beta chain was determined in a study of blood T cells in healthy people across ages. This clonotype was observed many times. The ends were cut back, 7 bases at V and 0 bases at J, with 15 bases in the middle. The germline CDR1 and CDR2 sequences are SQVTM and ANQGSEA. The CDR3 is 15 amino acids. Together with a sample-barcoded 5' primer, a J-beta primer mix was included in a second PCR lasting roughly 6 to 12 cycles. TCRdb fed the 5' RACE reads into MiXCR, producing one record per CDR3 protein. The table shows 450,000 to 600,000 distinct CDR3 sequences, with roughly a quarter occurring only once. The same data also went into a second study, on T cells of mothers and their children.

The source material was blood. The chain joins TRBV29-1 to TRBJ1-4; D uncertain. The source is a boy younger than 10 in good health. CDR3 sequence reads: CSACEEGTTNEKLFF. The CDR3 DNA reads TGCAGCGCCTGCGAGGAAGGTACAACTAATGAAAAACTGTTTTTT.